This T cell receptor (beta chain) derives from a study of glioma-infiltrating T cells after dendritic cell vaccination. Study-wide context: Treatment, given 2003 to 2012, was autologous tumor lysate-pulsed dendritic cell vaccination. Patients received three intradermal dendritic cell vaccine injections at biweekly intervals.

PBMC sampling occurred before vaccination, two weeks after the third dose, and at progression. Input was 2 to 2.5 ug genomic DNA, or all available if less. Some clones are missing from TCRdb's copy, which holds only in-frame ones; the method was immunoSEQ multiplex PCR. The repertoire includes 95,000 or so clones, more than 70% of them detected once, and 2.5% to 3% sits in the top ten. Between the trimmed V and J ends, which lost 8 bases and 0 bases, there was a span of 7 bases. The germline gives CDR1 MGHRA, CDR2 YSYEKL. This CDR3 has 13 amino acids. The sequencing used blood, collected before dendritic cell vaccination. This receptor was obtained from a human donor with glioblastoma. The chain carries TRBV4-1 and TRBJ2-2; D is ambiguous. For the CDR3, the DNA is TGCGCCAGCGTACACCCGAACACCGGGGAGCTGTTTTTT. Amino acids: CASVHPNTGELFF.